This T cell receptor (beta chain) was captured by sequencing in a study of spatial heterogeneity in lung cancer. Study background: The donors were 72 patients with non-small cell lung cancer that was early-stage and untreated. Follow-up PBMC specimens underwent sequencing when available; their median timing was roughly two years after resection. Within raw reads, each unique TCR and UMI combination appeared on average more than ten times. Whole-study findings and limits: Circulating ubiquitous expanded tumor TCRs were observed more frequently at resection than at follow-up.

The germline gives CDR1 MNHEY, CDR2 SMNVEV (reference sequence). The CDR3 totals 14 residues. Trimming took 10 bases from V and 5 from J, leaving 20 bases between them. Documented time point: blood at routine non-recurrence follow-up after resection. No cells were sorted before sequencing. The whole RNA sequenced was extracted from tumor, nontumor lung or frozen PBMC. TCRdb called the 5' RACE reads again in MiXCR, with one record for every CDR3 protein. The sample includes around 27,000 distinct CDR3 sequences, 4.5% to 7.5% of them seen just once. Comment on this clonotype: Its antigen is currently unknown.

This receptor was obtained from a male donor with early-stage non-small cell lung cancer. This chain uses TRBV27 with TRBJ1-1, with a possible D match to TRBD1 (6 bases). The material sequenced was PBMCs, taken at follow-up. In DNA form, the CDR3 reads TGTGCCACCATTAGGGGGGGCTTGTATACTGAAGCTTTCTTT. As protein: CATIRGGLYTEAFF.